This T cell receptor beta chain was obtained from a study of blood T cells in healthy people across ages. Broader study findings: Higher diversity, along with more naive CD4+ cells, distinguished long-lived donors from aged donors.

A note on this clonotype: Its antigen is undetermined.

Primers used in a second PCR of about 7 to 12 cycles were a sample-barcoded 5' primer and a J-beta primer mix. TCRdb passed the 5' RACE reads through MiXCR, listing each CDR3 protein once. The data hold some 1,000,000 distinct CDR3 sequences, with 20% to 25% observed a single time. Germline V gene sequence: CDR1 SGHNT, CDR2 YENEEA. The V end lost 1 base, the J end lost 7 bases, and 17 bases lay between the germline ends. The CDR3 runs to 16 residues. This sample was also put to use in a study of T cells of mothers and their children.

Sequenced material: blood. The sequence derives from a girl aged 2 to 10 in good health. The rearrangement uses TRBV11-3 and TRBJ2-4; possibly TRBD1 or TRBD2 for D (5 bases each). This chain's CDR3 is CASSLGSRGDGNIQYF. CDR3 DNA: TGTGCCAGCAGCTTAGGGTCTAGGGGAGATGGGAACATTCAGTACTTC.